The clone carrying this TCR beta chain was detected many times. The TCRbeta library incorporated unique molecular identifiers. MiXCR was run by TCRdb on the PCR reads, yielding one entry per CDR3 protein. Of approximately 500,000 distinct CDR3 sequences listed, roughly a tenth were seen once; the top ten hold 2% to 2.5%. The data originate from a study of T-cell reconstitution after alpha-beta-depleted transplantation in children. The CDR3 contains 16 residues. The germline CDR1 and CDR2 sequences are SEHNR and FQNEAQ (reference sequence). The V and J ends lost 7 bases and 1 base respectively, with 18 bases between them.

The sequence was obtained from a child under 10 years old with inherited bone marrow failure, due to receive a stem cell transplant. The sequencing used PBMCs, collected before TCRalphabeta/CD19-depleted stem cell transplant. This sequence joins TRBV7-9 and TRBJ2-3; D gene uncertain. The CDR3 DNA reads TGTGCCAGCAAGCCGAAGATCCCGGGCGGCACAGATACGCAGTATTTT. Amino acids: CASKPKIPGGTDTQYF. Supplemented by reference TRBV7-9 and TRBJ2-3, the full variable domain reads DTGVSQNPRHKITKRGQNVTFRCDPISEHNRLYWYRQTLGQGPEFLTYFQNEAQLEKSRLLSDRFSAERPKGSFSTLEIQRTEQGDSAMYLCASKPKIPGGTDTQYFGPGTRLTVL.